These T cell receptor beta chains were read from a single sample in a study of CD8 T cells in Susac syndrome. TCRdb independently ran MiXCR on the immunoSEQ multiplex PCR reads; one entry per CDR3 protein. The sample consists of 110,000 to 150,000 distinct CDR3 sequences, around 95% of them appearing once. The sample was CD4+ T cells from PBMCs. These receptor sequences come from a human donor with Susac syndrome. CDR3s include the opening cysteine and the closing phenylalanine or tryptophan. Each record gives: V gene, D gene, J gene, clone size, CDR3 DNA, CDR3 protein. A D gene is named only where the DNA matches it firmly. Rows may omit the clone size; those that give it use once, few, many or a size class.

v_call: TRBV4-1; d_call: .; j_call: TRBJ1-2; clone_size: .; cdr3_nt: TGCGCCAGCAGCCAAGTGGGGCTGCCCAGCGGTGGCTACACCTTC; cdr3_aa: CASSQVGLPSGGYTF
v_call: TRBV2; d_call: TRBD1; j_call: TRBJ2-7; clone_size: .; cdr3_nt: TGTGCCAGCATTTCCCCGGGACAGGGGGTTTCCGAGCAGTACTTC; cdr3_aa: CASISPGQGVSEQYF
v_call: TRBV25-1; d_call: TRBD1; j_call: TRBJ2-5; clone_size: .; cdr3_nt: TGTGCCAGCAGTGATTTCGGGACAGGGGTTGGAGAGACCCAGTACTTC; cdr3_aa: CASSDFGTGVGETQYF
v_call: TRBV27; d_call: TRBD1; j_call: TRBJ1-1; clone_size: .; cdr3_nt: TGTGCCAGCAGCGACAGGGGAAGGGACACTGAAGCTTTCTTT; cdr3_aa: CASSDRGRDTEAFF
v_call: TRBV2; d_call: .; j_call: TRBJ1-5; clone_size: once; cdr3_nt: TGTGCCAGCAGTGAAGACATAGAGGGCCAGCCCCAGCATTTT; cdr3_aa: CASSEDIEGQPQHF
v_call: TRBV6-1; d_call: .; j_call: TRBJ2-3; clone_size: .; cdr3_nt: TGTGCCAGCAGTGACAGGCCCCCTCCTAGCACAGATACGCAGTATTTT; cdr3_aa: CASSDRPPPSTDTQYF
v_call: TRBV28; d_call: .; j_call: TRBJ1-2; clone_size: .; cdr3_nt: TGTGCCAGCAGTTTGGACAAGCTCGTCTATGGCTACACCTTC; cdr3_aa: CASSLDKLVYGYTF
v_call: TRBV12-3/TRBV12-4; d_call: TRBD1; j_call: TRBJ1-1; clone_size: .; cdr3_nt: TGTGCCAGCAGTCCCACAGGGGAGCGCACTGAAGCTTTCTTT; cdr3_aa: CASSPTGERTEAFF
v_call: TRBV12-3/TRBV12-4; d_call: TRBD2; j_call: TRBJ2-5; clone_size: .; cdr3_nt: TGTGCCAGCAGTTCTTCCAAGAGACTAGCCGTGGAGACCCAGTACTTC; cdr3_aa: CASSSSKRLAVETQYF
v_call: TRBV28; d_call: .; j_call: TRBJ2-1; clone_size: once; cdr3_nt: TGTGCCAGCATGTACCCGCCGGGACCCAAAGGCGGTGAGCAGTTCTTC; cdr3_aa: CASMYPPGPKGGEQFF
v_call: TRBV12-3/TRBV12-4; d_call: .; j_call: TRBJ1-1; clone_size: .; cdr3_nt: TGTGCCAGCAGTTCCCCCCTGGGTGGGGGTGGGACTGAAGCTTTCTTT; cdr3_aa: CASSSPLGGGGTEAFF
v_call: TRBV5-1; d_call: .; j_call: TRBJ2-3; clone_size: .; cdr3_nt: TGCGCCAGCTCACCGGCGGCAGGGGAGCCAGATACGCAGTATTTT; cdr3_aa: CASSPAAGEPDTQYF
v_call: TRBV14; d_call: TRBD1; j_call: TRBJ2-1; clone_size: .; cdr3_nt: TGTGCCAGCAGCGCACAGGGGACCCGCAATGAGCAGTTCTTC; cdr3_aa: CASSAQGTRNEQFF
v_call: TRBV29-1; d_call: .; j_call: TRBJ1-4; clone_size: .; cdr3_nt: TGCAGCGTTGCACAGGCGACTAATGAAAAACTGTTTTTT; cdr3_aa: CSVAQATNEKLFF
v_call: TRBV3-1; d_call: TRBD1; j_call: TRBJ2-7; clone_size: once; cdr3_nt: TGTGCCAGCAGCCAGGGACAGGGGACCGAGCAGTACTTC; cdr3_aa: CASSQGQGTEQYF
v_call: TRBV3-1; d_call: TRBD1; j_call: TRBJ2-2; clone_size: few; cdr3_nt: TGTGCCAGCAGACCCGGACAGGGGAACACCGGGGAGCTGTTTTTT; cdr3_aa: CASRPGQGNTGELFF
v_call: TRBV6-1; d_call: .; j_call: TRBJ2-6; clone_size: once; cdr3_nt: TGTGCCAGCGGTGAATCTGGGGCCAACGTCCTGACTTTC; cdr3_aa: CASGESGANVLTF
v_call: TRBV21-1; d_call: .; j_call: TRBJ1-2; clone_size: .; cdr3_nt: TGTGCCAGCAGCCCCGGACAGGGGATATGGTATGGCTACACCTTC; cdr3_aa: CASSPGQGIWYGYTF
v_call: TRBV20-1; d_call: .; j_call: TRBJ2-7; clone_size: .; cdr3_nt: TGCAGTGCTAGACTTACAGGGCCGTCCGAGCAGTACTTC; cdr3_aa: CSARLTGPSEQYF
v_call: TRBV4-2; d_call: TRBD1; j_call: TRBJ1-4; clone_size: .; cdr3_nt: TGTGCCAGCAGTCCCGGGACAGGGGATGAAAAACTGTTTTTT; cdr3_aa: CASSPGTGDEKLFF
v_call: TRBV29-1; d_call: .; j_call: TRBJ1-2; clone_size: .; cdr3_nt: TGCAGCGTTGACTGGGGGAAAAACGGCTACACCTTC; cdr3_aa: CSVDWGKNGYTF
v_call: TRBV28; d_call: TRBD1; j_call: TRBJ1-4; clone_size: .; cdr3_nt: TGTGCCAGCAGTTTGTCCCAACAGGGGGCGCGGGAAAAACTGTTTTTT; cdr3_aa: CASSLSQQGAREKLFF
v_call: TRBV3-1; d_call: .; j_call: TRBJ2-7; clone_size: .; cdr3_nt: TGTGCCAGCAGCCAAGGGGGCGCGTACGAGCAGTACTTC; cdr3_aa: CASSQGGAYEQYF
v_call: TRBV12-3/TRBV12-4; d_call: TRBD1; j_call: TRBJ2-7; clone_size: .; cdr3_nt: TGTGCCAGCGGCCGGACAGGGCTCTACGAGCAGTACTTC; cdr3_aa: CASGRTGLYEQYF
v_call: TRBV4-1; d_call: TRBD2; j_call: TRBJ2-1; clone_size: .; cdr3_nt: TGCGCCAGCAGCCGAGAGGGAGGGAACCACAATGAGCAGTTCTTC; cdr3_aa: CASSREGGNHNEQFF
v_call: TRBV4-1; d_call: .; j_call: TRBJ2-5; clone_size: .; cdr3_nt: TGCGCCAGCAGCCAGCAACTTCTGGGGTCAAAAGAGACCCAGTACTTC; cdr3_aa: CASSQQLLGSKETQYF
v_call: TRBV7-6; d_call: .; j_call: TRBJ2-7; clone_size: .; cdr3_nt: TGTGCCAGCAGCCCGAATCCCTCCGACGAGCAGTACTTC; cdr3_aa: CASSPNPSDEQYF
v_call: TRBV12-3/TRBV12-4; d_call: .; j_call: TRBJ2-6; clone_size: .; cdr3_nt: TGTGCCAGCAGTAGACATGGGGGGCCACTTCGGGCCAACGTCCTGACTTTC; cdr3_aa: CASSRHGGPLRANVLTF
v_call: TRBV7-3; d_call: .; j_call: TRBJ2-1; clone_size: .; cdr3_nt: TGTGCCAGCAGCTTAGGGCAGGGACCCCACAATGAGCAGTTCTTC; cdr3_aa: CASSLGQGPHNEQFF
v_call: TRBV27; d_call: .; j_call: TRBJ2-5; clone_size: .; cdr3_nt: TGTGCCAGTCGGGGCCTGGAGACCCAGTACTTC; cdr3_aa: CASRGLETQYF
v_call: TRBV20-1; d_call: TRBD1; j_call: TRBJ2-5; clone_size: .; cdr3_nt: TGCAGTGCTGAGGGACAGATCCAAGAGACCCAGTACTTC; cdr3_aa: CSAEGQIQETQYF
v_call: TRBV6-1; d_call: TRBD2; j_call: TRBJ2-1; clone_size: once; cdr3_nt: TGTGCCAGCGGGAGGACTAGCTACAATGAGCAGTTCTTC; cdr3_aa: CASGRTSYNEQFF
v_call: TRBV20-1; d_call: .; j_call: TRBJ1-1; clone_size: .; cdr3_nt: TGCAGTTTCAGGGTCGCGACTGAAGCTTTCTTT; cdr3_aa: CSFRVATEAFF
v_call: TRBV11-2; d_call: .; j_call: TRBJ2-7; clone_size: .; cdr3_nt: TGTGCCAGCAGCTTAGCCTACCCCTACGAGCAGTACTTC; cdr3_aa: CASSLAYPYEQYF
v_call: TRBV15; d_call: TRBD2; j_call: TRBJ2-1; clone_size: .; cdr3_nt: TGTGCCACCAGCAGAAAAATCGGACTAGCGGGTGGAAATGAGCAGTTCTTC; cdr3_aa: CATSRKIGLAGGNEQFF
v_call: TRBV18; d_call: .; j_call: TRBJ1-5; clone_size: .; cdr3_nt: TGTGCCAGCTCACCACTCGGGACGGGGGGCAGTCAGCCCCAGCATTTT; cdr3_aa: CASSPLGTGGSQPQHF
v_call: TRBV12-3/TRBV12-4; d_call: .; j_call: TRBJ1-5; clone_size: .; cdr3_nt: TGTGCCAGCAGCCTACACCGTCAGCCCCAGCATTTT; cdr3_aa: CASSLHRQPQHF
v_call: TRBV2; d_call: .; j_call: TRBJ2-7; clone_size: .; cdr3_nt: TGTGCCAGCAGTGAAGCCAGGGGAGTGGGAAACGAGCAGTACTTC; cdr3_aa: CASSEARGVGNEQYF
v_call: TRBV29-1; d_call: .; j_call: TRBJ2-5; clone_size: .; cdr3_nt: TGCAGCGTTGATAGTGGAAGGGGGACCCAGTACTTC; cdr3_aa: CSVDSGRGTQYF
v_call: TRBV6-5; d_call: .; j_call: TRBJ2-7; clone_size: .; cdr3_nt: TGTGCCAGCAGTCACCGAGACGGTGCCTACGAGCAGTACTTC; cdr3_aa: CASSHRDGAYEQYF
v_call: TRBV20-1; d_call: .; j_call: TRBJ1-5; clone_size: .; cdr3_nt: TGCAGTGCTAGAGGGCAGGGCAGCAATCAGCCCCAGCATTTT; cdr3_aa: CSARGQGSNQPQHF